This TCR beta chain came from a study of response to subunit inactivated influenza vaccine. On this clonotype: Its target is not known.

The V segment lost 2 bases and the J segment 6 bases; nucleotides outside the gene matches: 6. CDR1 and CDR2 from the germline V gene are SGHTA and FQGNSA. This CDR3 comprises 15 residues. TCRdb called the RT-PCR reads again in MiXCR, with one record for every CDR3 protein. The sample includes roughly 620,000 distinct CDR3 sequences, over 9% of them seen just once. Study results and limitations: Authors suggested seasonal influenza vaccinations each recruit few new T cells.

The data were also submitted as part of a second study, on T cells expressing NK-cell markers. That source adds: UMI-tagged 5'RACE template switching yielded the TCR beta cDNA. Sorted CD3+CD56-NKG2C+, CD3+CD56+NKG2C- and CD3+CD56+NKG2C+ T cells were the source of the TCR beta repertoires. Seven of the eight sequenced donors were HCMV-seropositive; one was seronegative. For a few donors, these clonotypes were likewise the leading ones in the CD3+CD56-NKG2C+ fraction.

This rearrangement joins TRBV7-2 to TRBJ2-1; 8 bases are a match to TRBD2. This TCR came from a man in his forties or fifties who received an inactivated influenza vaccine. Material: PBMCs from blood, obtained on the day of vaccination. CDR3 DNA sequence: TGTGCCAGCAGCTTAAGGGCGGGGGGATTCAATGAGCAGTTCTTC. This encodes CASSLRAGGFNEQFF.